Following are 20 T cell receptor beta chains from one sample sequenced in a study of circulating and synovial CD4+ cells in juvenile arthritis. Generated by immunoSEQ multiplex PCR, the TCRdb table keeps only in-frame clones and is missing some. Among about 3,800 clones, 65% to 90% were seen once, and the ten largest hold approximately 4.6%. The sample was CD4+ T cells from synovial fluid. The receptors here all came from a human donor with juvenile idiopathic arthritis.

V and J are TRBV5-4 and TRBJ2-5; 10 bases map to TRBD1. The CDR3 consists of 16 residues. V trimming: 2 bases; J trimming: 3 bases; junction bases outside the gene matches: 7. Germline V gene lookup returns CDR1 SGHNT and CDR2 YYREEE (reference sequence). CDR3 loop: CASSFISGTGEETQYF. The CDR3 DNA reads as TGTGCCAGCAGCTTCATCAGCGGGACAGGGGAAGAGACCCAGTACTTC.

This clone was observed once. The chain links TRBV2 to TRBJ2-5; 11 bases align to TRBD2. Germline-derived CDR1 and CDR2 are SNHLY and FYNNEI. Trimming cost V 4 bases and J 7 bases; bases outside gene matches: 2. The CDR3 extends over 13 amino acids. The CDR3 loop reads CASSAGTSGTQYF. Here the CDR3 DNA reads TGTGCCAGCAGTGCGGGGACTAGCGGGACCCAGTACTTC.

Comment on this clone: The junction shows a germline mismatch at one end, possibly a read error. Within the sample, other DNA sequences also encode this same CDR3. In DNA, the CDR3 is TGTGCCAGCAGTAGATACAGGGCTAGGAGCTCCTATAATTCCCCCCTCCACTTT. As protein: CASSRYRARSSYNSPLHF. The chain has TRBV27 and TRBJ1-6; TRBD1 is a possible D gene (6 bases). The CDR3 runs to 18 residues. Germline CDR1 is MNHEY and CDR2 is SMNVEV (reference sequence).

This clone has more than one count but fewer than ten. This chain connects TRBV7-3 to TRBJ2-1; 8 bases are a match to TRBD2. The V gene's germline CDR1 is SGHTA and CDR2 FQGTGA. The CDR3 has 13 residues. V gave up 6 bases and J gave up 7 bases; unmatched junction bases: 5. CDR3 region: CASRGLGFNEQFF. In DNA form, the CDR3 reads TGTGCCAGCAGGGGACTAGGGTTTAATGAGCAGTTCTTC.

The J gene is TRBJ1-3, the V gene TRBV10-3; TRBD1 is a possible D gene (5 bases). Germline V CDR1 and CDR2: ENHRY, SYGVKD. V lost 10 bases to trimming and J lost 3 bases, with 19 bases between them. There are 15 residues in the CDR3. CDR3 nucleotide sequence: TGTGCCAACTCTATGGACCCGGGGGGTGGAAACACCATATATTTT. It codes for CANSMDPGGGNTIYF.

The chain is built from TRBV27 and TRBJ2-2; 10 bases are shared with TRBD2. The CDR3 consists of 16 residues. V was pared by 3 bases and J by 8 bases, with 9 bases of the junction left unmatched. Germline V gives CDR1 MNHEY, CDR2 SMNVEV (reference sequence). CDR3 bases: TGTGCCAGCAGTTTCCCCAGGACTAGCGGCCCTGGGGAGCTGTTTTTT. Translation gives CASSFPRTSGPGELFF.

The rearrangement uses TRBV4-1 and TRBJ1-6, with D tentatively TRBD1 (6 bases). The length of the CDR3 is 17 residues. The germline V gene has CDR1 MGHRA and CDR2 YSYEKL. Trimming left V 2 bases short and J 8 bases short, with 19 bases between. CDR3 DNA sequence: TGCGCCAGCAGCCAAATCCTGGATAGGGGGTCGGATTCACCCCTCCACTTT. Protein product: CASSQILDRGSDSPLHF.

The V and J genes are TRBV9 and TRBJ1-1; D might be TRBD1 (6 bases). The V and J ends lost 2 bases and 6 bases respectively, with 11 bases between them. The CDR3 runs to 13 residues. Germline V gene sequence: CDR1 SGDLS, CDR2 YYNGEE. CDR3 residues: CASSVRGNAEAFF. The DNA of the CDR3 is TGTGCCAGCAGCGTCAGGGGCAATGCTGAAGCTTTCTTT.

This sequence joins TRBV7-3 and TRBJ2-3, with a weak D call TRBD2 (6 bases). The CDR3 spans 15 residues. The germline V and J ends were trimmed by 4 bases and 2 bases, with 13 bases remaining between them. Germline lookup yields CDR1 SGHTA and CDR2 FQGTGA. DNA of the CDR3: TGTGCCAGCAGCTCCAGGCGGGGCCACACAGATACGCAGTATTTT. Encoded protein: CASSSRRGHTDTQYF.

A few counts support this clone. The V gene is TRBV5-1, the J gene TRBJ2-2; 10 bases align to TRBD2. Trimming cost V 1 base and J 5 bases; bases outside gene matches: 5. Germline-derived CDR1 and CDR2 are SGHRS and YFSETQ. CDR3 length: 16 residues. The CDR3 sequence: CASSLRSGGATGELFF. The CDR3 DNA reads as TGCGCCAGCAGCTTGCGAAGCGGGGGGGCGACCGGGGAGCTGTTTTTT.

The gene calls are TRBV27 and TRBJ1-4; D not resolved. The CDR3 loop spans 14 amino acids. CDR1 and CDR2 (germline): MNHEY, SMNVEV (reference sequence). V lost 3 bases and J lost 0, with 5 bases in between. The CDR3 bases are TGTGCCAGCAGTTTGCGTACAACTAATGAAAAACTGTTTTTT. This translates into CASSLRTTNEKLFF.

The rearrangement links TRBV5-1 to TRBJ2-5; possibly TRBD1 for D (6 bases). The CDR3 totals 14 residues. The ends were cut back, 2 bases at V and 2 bases at J, with 10 bases in the middle. CDR1 and CDR2 from the germline V gene are SGHRS and YFSETQ. CDR3 region: CASSLGGTQETQYF. The CDR3 region has the DNA TGCGCCAGCAGCTTAGGGGGAACACAAGAGACCCAGTACTTC.

The chain employs TRBV18 and TRBJ1-6; 9 nucleotides line up with TRBD1. CDR1 and CDR2 from the germline V gene are KGHSH and LQKENI. V lost 1 base, J lost 9 bases, and 10 bases stayed unmatched. The CDR3 is made up of 17 amino acids. CDR3 bases: TGTGCCAGCTCACCACTTGAGTGGACAGGGGAGAGTTCACCCCTCCACTTT. Translating it yields CASSPLEWTGESSPLHF.

This clone was counted only a few times. The chain couples TRBV5-6 to TRBJ2-5; maybe TRBD1 (6 bases). Germline-derived CDR1 and CDR2 are SGHDT and YYEEEE. V shed 5 bases and J shed 5 bases, with 16 bases lying between them. CDR3 length equals 14 residues. CDR3 coding DNA: TGTGCCAGCAGACGCAGGGGTTCCCCCGAGACCCAGTACTTC. This gives the protein CASRRRGSPETQYF. The full variable domain, its missing parts supplied by reference TRBV5-6 and TRBJ2-5, is DAGVTQSPTHLIKTRGQQVTLRCSPKSGHDTVSWYQQALGQGPQFIFQYYEEEERQRGNFPDRFSGHQFPNYSSELNVNALLLGDSALYLCASRRRGSPETQYFGPGTRLLVL.

The chain carries TRBV5-5 and TRBJ1-1; a possible D gene is TRBD1 (5 bases). Between the trimmed V and J ends, which lost 4 bases and 5 bases, there was a span of 18 bases. The CDR3 runs to 15 residues. Germline V gene sequence: CDR1 SGHKS, CDR2 YYEKEE (reference sequence). The CDR3: CASSSPQGGKTEAFF. The CDR3 bases are TGTGCCAGCAGCAGCCCTCAGGGAGGAAAAACTGAAGCTTTCTTT.

This clone was found a few times. The rearrangement uses TRBV30 and TRBJ2-5; 8 nucleotides match TRBD1. CDR3 length: 15 amino acids. Germline-derived CDR1 and CDR2 are GTSNPN and SVGIG (reference sequence). V shed 5 bases, J shed 5 bases, and the junction held 13 bases outside the gene matches. DNA for the CDR3: TGTGCCTGGTCGAAAGGCCAGGGGGCCAGGGAGACCCAGTACTTC. Amino acid sequence: CAWSKGQGARETQYF.

The chain joins TRBV27 to TRBJ2-3; TRBD1 might be the D (5 bases). Germline CDR1 reads MNHEY; CDR2 reads SMNVEV (reference sequence). V lost 5 bases and J lost 4, with 13 bases in between. The CDR3 contains 14 residues. The chain's CDR3 is CASSEQAGADTQYF. Written as DNA, the CDR3 is TGTGCCAGCAGTGAACAGGCTGGGGCAGATACGCAGTATTTT.

The chain couples TRBV4-2 to TRBJ2-1, with a tentative D call TRBD2 (7 bases). The germline V gene encodes CDR1 LGHNA and CDR2 YNFKEQ. This CDR3 has 15 residues. V was pared by 3 bases and J by 7 bases, with 16 bases between. The CDR3 sequence is CASSQVRGGSNEQFF. The CDR3 DNA reads as TGTGCCAGCAGCCAGGTTAGGGGGGGCTCAAATGAGCAGTTCTTC.

The chain is built from TRBV6-1 and TRBJ2-2, with TRBD2 matching over 13 bases. Looked up from germline, CDR1 is MNHNS and CDR2 is SASEGT. The CDR3 is 15 residues long. Trimming removed 6 bases from V and 5 bases from J; junction bases left unmatched: 3. As DNA, the CDR3 is TGTGCCAGCAGGACTAGCGGGAGGACTACCGGGGAGCTGTTTTTT. This gives the protein CASRTSGRTTGELFF.

The rearrangement joins TRBV5-1 to TRBJ1-1; D possibly corresponds to TRBD1 (6 bases). The CDR3 totals 13 residues. V lost 1 base and J lost 7, with 11 bases in between. Germline V gene data show CDR1 as SGHRS and CDR2 as YFSETQ. The CDR3: CASSLQGRGEAFF. The CDR3 DNA reads TGCGCCAGCAGCTTGCAGGGGAGAGGTGAAGCTTTCTTT.